Listed below are T cell receptor beta chains from one sample, sequenced in a study of control samples from healthy donors and cancer patients. Data came from immunoSEQ multiplex PCR; TCRdb stores just in-frame clones and leaves some out. The table lists 100,000 or so clones, roughly 92% of them singletons. Sequencing was done on a sample of blood. All receptors derive from a woman aged 25 to 39 in good health. Both conserved end residues are trimmed from each CDR3. The order of the fields is V gene, D gene, CDR3 length, J gene, CDR3 protein. A D gene is named only where the DNA matches it firmly.

TRBV6-2/TRBV6-3,TRBD1,11,TRBJ1-2,ASSPTGSYGYT
TRBV19,TRBD2,13,TRBJ2-1,ASRRTSGRPNEQF
TRBV24-1,-,10,TRBJ2-3,ATSSPTDTQY
TRBV6-5,-,11,TRBJ2-5,ASSPQGGETQY
TRBV11-1,-,13,TRBJ2-1,ASSLESGQYNEQF
TRBV10-3,TRBD2,15,TRBJ2-5,AIRGTSGGLSQETQY
TRBV6-1,-,12,TRBJ1-4,ASSEAAFGEKLF
TRBV6-5,-,11,TRBJ1-5,ASSYGWGQPQH
TRBV19,TRBD2,9,TRBJ2-7,ATGTSYEQY
TRBV7-6,TRBD2,15,TRBJ2-3,ASSLVLRGAGSDTQY
TRBV5-1,TRBD2,13,TRBJ2-5,ASSLTSGTQETQY
TRBV5-6,-,15,TRBJ1-6,ASSLRSAALSNSPLH
TRBV29-1,TRBD1,12,TRBJ1-2,SVQHGTGGYGYT
TRBV14,-,13,TRBJ1-2,ASSQGENAYYGYT
TRBV10-3,-,12,TRBJ1-2,AISESLLNYGYT
TRBV7-3,-,14,TRBJ2-2,ASSLSKGLKTGELF
TRBV6-2/TRBV6-3,-,14,TRBJ1-4,ASSYWDTATNEKLF
TRBV20-1,-,15,TRBJ1-5,SASSQFGTMSHQPQH
TRBV5-1,-,11,TRBJ1-5,ASSLAPGEPQH
TRBV7-3,-,13,TRBJ2-3,ASSSSPSLPDTQY
TRBV28,TRBD2,15,TRBJ2-5,ASSLWTSGRAQETQY
TRBV7-9,-,10,TRBJ2-1,ASSLVGSGQF
TRBV29-1,TRBD1,12,TRBJ1-4,SVEVGTEGEKLF
TRBV27,-,16,TRBJ1-5,ASSLELLGDGSNQPQH
TRBV3-1/TRBV3-2,TRBD2,13,TRBJ2-5,ASRHTSGREETQY
TRBV7-8,-,10,TRBJ2-6,AISPGANVLT
TRBV6-5,-,13,TRBJ2-7,ASTQDVGQGGEQY
TRBV6-1,-,13,TRBJ2-1,ASSEGGQRYNEQF
TRBV25-1,-,14,TRBJ2-3,ASSEGWGGSTDTQY
TRBV7-2,TRBD1,16,TRBJ1-2,ASSLAAQGQGRGYGYT
TRBV3-1/TRBV3-2,TRBD1,11,TRBJ2-7,ASRPGQGYEQY
TRBV2,TRBD1,11,TRBJ1-2,ASRTTGDYGYT
TRBV9,-,13,TRBJ1-3,ASSVGPGTANTIY
TRBV7-9,-,12,TRBJ1-6,ASSLIRGNSPLH
TRBV5-4,-,11,TRBJ1-4,ASGTSVNEKLF
TRBV5-1,-,12,TRBJ2-7,ASSFDARSYEQY
TRBV30,-,9,TRBJ1-6,ATDYNSPLH
TRBV30,-,11,TRBJ1-1,AWRVADNTEAF
TRBV30,TRBD1,11,TRBJ2-1,AWSTTGGSEQF
TRBV7-7,TRBD1,15,TRBJ1-1,ASSYPTGGRFITEAF
TRBV18,-,10,TRBJ2-7,ASSPSFREQY